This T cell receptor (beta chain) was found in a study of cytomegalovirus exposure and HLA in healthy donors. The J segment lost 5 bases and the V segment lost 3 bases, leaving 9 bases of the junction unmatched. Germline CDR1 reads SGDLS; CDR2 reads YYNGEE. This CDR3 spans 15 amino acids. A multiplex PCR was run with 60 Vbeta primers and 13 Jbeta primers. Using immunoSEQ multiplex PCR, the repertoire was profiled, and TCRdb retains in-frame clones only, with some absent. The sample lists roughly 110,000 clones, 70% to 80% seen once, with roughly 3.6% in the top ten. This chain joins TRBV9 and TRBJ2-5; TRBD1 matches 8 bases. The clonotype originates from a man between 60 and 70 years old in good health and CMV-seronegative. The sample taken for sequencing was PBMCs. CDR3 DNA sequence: TGTGCCAGCAGCGCCCAGGGGGCCGGGTGGGAGACCCAGTACTTC. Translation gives CASSAQGAGWETQYF.